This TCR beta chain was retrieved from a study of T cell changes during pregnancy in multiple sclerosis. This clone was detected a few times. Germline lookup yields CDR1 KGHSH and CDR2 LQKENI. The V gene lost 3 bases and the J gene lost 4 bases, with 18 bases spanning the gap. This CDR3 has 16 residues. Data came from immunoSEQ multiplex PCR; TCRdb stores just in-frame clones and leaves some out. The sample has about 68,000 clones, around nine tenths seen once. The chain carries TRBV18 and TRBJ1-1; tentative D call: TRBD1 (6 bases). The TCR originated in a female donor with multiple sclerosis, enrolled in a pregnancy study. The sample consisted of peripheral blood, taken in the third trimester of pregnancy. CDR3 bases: TGTGCCAGCTCACCTTATGACAGGCTTCGCGGCACTGAAGCTTTCTTT. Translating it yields CASSPYDRLRGTEAFF.